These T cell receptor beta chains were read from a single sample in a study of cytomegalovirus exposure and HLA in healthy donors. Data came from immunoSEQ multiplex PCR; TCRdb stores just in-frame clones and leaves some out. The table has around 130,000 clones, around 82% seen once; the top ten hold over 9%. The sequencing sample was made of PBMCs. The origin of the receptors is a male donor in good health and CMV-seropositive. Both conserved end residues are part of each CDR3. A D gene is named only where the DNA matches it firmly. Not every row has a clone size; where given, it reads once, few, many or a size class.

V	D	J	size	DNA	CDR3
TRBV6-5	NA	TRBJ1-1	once	TGTGCCAGCAGTTTTACGGGGATAAACACTGAAGCTTTCTTT	CASSFTGINTEAFF
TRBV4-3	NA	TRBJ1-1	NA	TGCGCCAGCAGCCTGACAGTGAACACTGAAGCTTTCTTT	CASSLTVNTEAFF
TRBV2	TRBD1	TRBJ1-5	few	TGTGCCAGCAGTGAAGCGGGGGACAGGGATCAGCCCCAGCATTTT	CASSEAGDRDQPQHF
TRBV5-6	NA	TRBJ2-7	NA	TGTGCCAGCAGCTTGACCAGGGGGAGGAGGTACTTC	CASSLTRGRRYF
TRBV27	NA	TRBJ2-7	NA	TGTGCCAGCAGTCTACCTCGCGGCCCCTTTGCACCCTACGAGCAGTACTTC	CASSLPRGPFAPYEQYF
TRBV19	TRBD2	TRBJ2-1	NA	TGTGCCAGTAGTTACAGCGGGATTATCGGGCAGTTCTTC	CASSYSGIIGQFF
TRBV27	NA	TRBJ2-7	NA	TGTGCCAGCCAAAGGGGCGGATCCTACGAGCAGTACTTC	CASQRGGSYEQYF
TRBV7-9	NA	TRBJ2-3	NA	TGTGCCAGCAGGCTGCAGGGGATAAGGGATACGCAGTATTTT	CASRLQGIRDTQYF
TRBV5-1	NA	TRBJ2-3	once	TGCGCCAGCAGCTTGGCCACGGGAGGCACAGATACGCAGTATTTT	CASSLATGGTDTQYF
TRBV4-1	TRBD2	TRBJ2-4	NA	TGCGCCAGCAGCCAAGATGAAGCGGGGGGGAACATTCAGTACTTC	CASSQDEAGGNIQYF
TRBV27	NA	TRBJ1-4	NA	TGTGCCAGCAGCCCTACCCCCGGGGGAAAACTGTTTTTT	CASSPTPGGKLFF
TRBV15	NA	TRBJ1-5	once	TGTGCCACCAGCGCGAGAACAGGGTCCCAGCATTTT	CATSARTGSQHF
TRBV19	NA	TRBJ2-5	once	TGTGCCAGTAGACAAGTGGCCCAGTACTTC	CASRQVAQYF
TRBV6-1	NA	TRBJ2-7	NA	TGTGCCAGCAGGAAACGAGCGGTCTCCTACGAGCAGTACTTC	CASRKRAVSYEQYF
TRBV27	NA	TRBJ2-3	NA	TGTGCCAGCAGTTTGGGGGCATCGAGGCAGTATTTT	CASSLGASRQYF
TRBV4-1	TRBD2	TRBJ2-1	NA	TGCGCCAGCAGCCAAGGAATTAGCGGGAGGGCCATCGATGAGCAGTTCTTC	CASSQGISGRAIDEQFF
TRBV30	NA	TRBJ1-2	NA	TGTGCCTGGAGTGTTTCGGCAGGGGTTAGCGGCTACACCTTC	CAWSVSAGVSGYTF
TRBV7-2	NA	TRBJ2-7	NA	TGTGCCAGCAGCCGCACTAGCGGGACAGGGGGTTCAACCACCTACGAGCAGTACTTC	CASSRTSGTGGSTTYEQYF
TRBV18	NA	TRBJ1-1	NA	TGTGCCAGCTCACCGATTCAGGGTCGACGCACTGAAGCTTTCTTT	CASSPIQGRRTEAFF
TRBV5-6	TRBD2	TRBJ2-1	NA	TGTGCCAGCAGCTTGAGGATTAGCGGGATGTTCGATGAGCAGTTCTTC	CASSLRISGMFDEQFF
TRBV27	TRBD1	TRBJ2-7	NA	TGTGCCAGCAGTTTAGGGACAGGGGCCCACGAGCAGTACTTC	CASSLGTGAHEQYF
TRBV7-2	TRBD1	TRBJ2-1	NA	TGTGCCAGCAGCACTCGGGGCCCAGGGGGCCATGAGCAGTTCTTC	CASSTRGPGGHEQFF
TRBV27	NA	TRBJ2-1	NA	TGTGCCAGCAGTTTATCCACAGGCTACTACAATGAGCAGTTCTTC	CASSLSTGYYNEQFF
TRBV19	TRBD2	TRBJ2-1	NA	TGTGCCAGTAGCATATTCCTAGCGGGAGCTGGCAATGAGCAGTTCTTC	CASSIFLAGAGNEQFF
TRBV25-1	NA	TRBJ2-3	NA	TGTGCCAGCAGTGAACGAGAGCGGAAGGGCACAGATACGCAGTATTTT	CASSERERKGTDTQYF
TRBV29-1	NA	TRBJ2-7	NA	TGCAGCGTTGAAGATTGGCTGACCTACGAGCAGTACTTC	CSVEDWLTYEQYF
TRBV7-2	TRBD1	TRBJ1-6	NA	TGTGCCAGCAGCTCCTCGGGACAGACTAATTCACCCCTCCACTTT	CASSSSGQTNSPLHF
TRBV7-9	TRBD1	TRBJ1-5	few	TGTGCCAGCAGCAGAACAGGGGAAGGTCAGCCCCAGCATTTT	CASSRTGEGQPQHF
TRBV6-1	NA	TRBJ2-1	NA	TGTGCCAGCAGCGTGGGGGCGGGAGAAGATGAGCAGTTCTTC	CASSVGAGEDEQFF
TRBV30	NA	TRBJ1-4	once	TGTGCCTGGGGGGTATCAAGGGGGATGGTGTTTTTT	CAWGVSRGMVFF
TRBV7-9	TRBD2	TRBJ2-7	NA	TGTGCCAGCAGCCCTCCGGGGGGAGCGGACCCTTCCTACGAGCAGTACTTC	CASSPPGGADPSYEQYF
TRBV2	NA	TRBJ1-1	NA	TGTGCCAGCAGTGCAGAAAACACTGAAGCTTTCTTT	CASSAENTEAFF
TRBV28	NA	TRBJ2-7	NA	TGTGCCAGCAGTTTCGGCGGTAGAACCTCCTACGAGCAGTACTTC	CASSFGGRTSYEQYF
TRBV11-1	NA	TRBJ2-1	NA	TGTGCCAGCAGCCTACTAGGGAGCTCCTACAATGAGCAGTTCTTC	CASSLLGSSYNEQFF
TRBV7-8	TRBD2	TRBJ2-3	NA	TGTGCCAGCAGCGTAACCGGCGGACTAGCGGGAGGAAAAGATACGCAGTATTTT	CASSVTGGLAGGKDTQYF
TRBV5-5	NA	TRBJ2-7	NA	TGTGCCAGCCGACTGGGCAGGGGTATTTACGAGCAGTACTTC	CASRLGRGIYEQYF
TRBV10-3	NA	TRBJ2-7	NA	TGTGCCATCCAGGGAGGCTACGAGCAGTACTTC	CAIQGGYEQYF
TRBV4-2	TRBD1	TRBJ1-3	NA	TGTGCCAGCAGCCGATCAAGGACAGGAAGAGGATCTGGAAACACCATATATTTT	CASSRSRTGRGSGNTIYF
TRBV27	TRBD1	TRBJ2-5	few	TGTGCCAGCAGTTTCGGGACAGACACTCCGACCCAGTACTTC	CASSFGTDTPTQYF
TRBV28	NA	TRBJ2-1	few	TGTGCCAGCAGTTTCCCTCCGGAGGGTAGATTGGATGAGCAGTTCTTC	CASSFPPEGRLDEQFF
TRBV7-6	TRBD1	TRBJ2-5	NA	TGTGCCAGCAGCTTAGGCCCGGGACAGGGGGTTCAAGAGACCCAGTACTTC	CASSLGPGQGVQETQYF
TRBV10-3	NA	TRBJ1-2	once	TGTGCCATCAGTGACCCCCGACAGGTTAACTATGGCTACACCTTC	CAISDPRQVNYGYTF
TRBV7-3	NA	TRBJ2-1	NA	TGTGCCAGCAGCCTCCGACGGGGAACGAATGAGCAGTTCTTC	CASSLRRGTNEQFF
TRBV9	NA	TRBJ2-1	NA	TGTGCCAGCAGCGCCGGTGAACGAAGTCGGGTCTTC	CASSAGERSRVF
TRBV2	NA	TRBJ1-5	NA	TGTGCCAGCAGTGAATGGAGACAAGGAGGTCAGCCCCAGCATTTT	CASSEWRQGGQPQHF